This paragraph reports one TCR beta chain. Building of the TCR beta libraries involved iRepertoire HTBI primers and Arm-PCR of CDR3 regions. A single record per CDR3 protein comes from TCRdb applying MiXCR to the multiplex PCR reads. Of about 310,000 distinct CDR3 sequences listed, more than 20% are singletons. Time point indicated: persistent/refractory GD, antithyroid drugs over 5 years with positive TRAb. PBMC RNA served as the TCR library source. The data derive from a study of regulatory T cells in long-lasting Graves disease. Background on the study: With positive TSH receptor antibodies and over 5 years of antithyroid drugs, Graves' disease was considered persistent.

Trimming at V came to 4 bases and at J to 0 bases, leaving 4 bases not matched to a gene. Per germline, CDR1 SEHNR and CDR2 FQNEAQ (reference sequence). This CDR3 is built from 16 residues. The V call is TRBV7-9, the J call TRBJ2-7, with 12 bases identical to TRBD2. Sequencing was performed on peripheral blood mononuclear cells (PBMCs), taken when the disease was refractory, from a patient treated with antithyroid drugs. The origin of this receptor is a female donor with Graves disease. The CDR3 bases are TGTGCCAGCAGCTCAGGACTAGCGGGATCCTCCTACGAGCAGTACTTC. It yields the protein CASSSGLAGSSYEQYF.